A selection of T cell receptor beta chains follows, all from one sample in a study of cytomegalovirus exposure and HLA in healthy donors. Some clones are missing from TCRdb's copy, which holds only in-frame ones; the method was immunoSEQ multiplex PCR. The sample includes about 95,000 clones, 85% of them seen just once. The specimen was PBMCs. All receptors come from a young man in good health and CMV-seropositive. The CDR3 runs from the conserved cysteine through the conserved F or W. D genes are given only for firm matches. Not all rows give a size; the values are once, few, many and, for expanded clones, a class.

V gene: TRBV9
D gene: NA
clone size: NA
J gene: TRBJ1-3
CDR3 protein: CASSAAPPGLGNTIYF
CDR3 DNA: TGTGCCAGCAGCGCCGCCCCCCCAGGGCTTGGAAACACCATATATTTT

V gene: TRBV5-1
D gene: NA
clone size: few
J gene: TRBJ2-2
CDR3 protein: CASSLEGAGELFF
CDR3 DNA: TGCGCCAGCAGCTTGGAGGGGGCCGGGGAGCTGTTTTTT

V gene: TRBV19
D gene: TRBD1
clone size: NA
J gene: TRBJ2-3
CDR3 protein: CASSTTGDSTDTQYF
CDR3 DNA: TGTGCCAGTAGTACGACAGGGGATAGCACAGATACGCAGTATTTT

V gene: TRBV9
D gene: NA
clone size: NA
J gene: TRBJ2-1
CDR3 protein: CASSPTRRGAYNEQFF
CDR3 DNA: TGTGCCAGCAGCCCGACTAGGAGGGGTGCCTACAATGAGCAGTTCTTC

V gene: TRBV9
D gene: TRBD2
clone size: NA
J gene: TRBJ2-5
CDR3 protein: CASSVYGGRAVETQYF
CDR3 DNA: TGTGCCAGCAGCGTATACGGCGGGAGGGCCGTAGAGACCCAGTACTTC

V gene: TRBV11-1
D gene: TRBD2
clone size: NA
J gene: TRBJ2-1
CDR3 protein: CASSNTGTRDYNEQFF
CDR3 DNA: TGTGCCAGCAGCAATACCGGGACTAGGGACTACAATGAGCAGTTCTTC

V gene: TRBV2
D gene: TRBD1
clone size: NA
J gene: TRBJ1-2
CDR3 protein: CASRTGPSYGYTF
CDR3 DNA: TGTGCCAGTCGGACAGGACCCTCCTATGGCTACACCTTC

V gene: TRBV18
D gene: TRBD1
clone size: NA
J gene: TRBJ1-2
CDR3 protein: CASSPEGQLNGYTF
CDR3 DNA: TGTGCCAGCTCACCGGAGGGACAGCTAAATGGCTACACCTTC

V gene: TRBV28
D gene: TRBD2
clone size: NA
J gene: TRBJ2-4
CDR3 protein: CASSRSGRTKNIQYF
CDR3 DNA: TGTGCCAGCAGTCGGAGCGGGAGGACCAAAAACATTCAGTACTTC

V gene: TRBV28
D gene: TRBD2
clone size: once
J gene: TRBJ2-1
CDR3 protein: CATLAGEPDNEQFF
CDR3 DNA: TGTGCCACTCTAGCGGGAGAACCTGACAATGAGCAGTTCTTC

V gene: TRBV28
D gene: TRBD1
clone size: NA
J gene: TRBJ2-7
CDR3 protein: CASSPPPGTAWRQYF
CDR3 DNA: TGTGCCAGCAGCCCTCCCCCCGGGACAGCCTGGCGGCAGTACTTC

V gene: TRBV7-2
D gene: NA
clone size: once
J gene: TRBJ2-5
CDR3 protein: CASSTDTQGTQYF
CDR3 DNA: TGTGCCAGCAGCACCGACACTCAAGGGACCCAGTACTTC

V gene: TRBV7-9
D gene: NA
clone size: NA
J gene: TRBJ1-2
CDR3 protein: CASSPHSGNYGYTF
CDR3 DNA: TGTGCCAGCAGCCCCCACTCAGGGAACTATGGCTACACCTTC

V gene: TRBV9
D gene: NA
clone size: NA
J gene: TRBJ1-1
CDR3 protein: CASSGPGTTLNTEAFF
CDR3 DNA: TGTGCCAGCAGCGGTCCCGGGACAACCCTGAACACTGAAGCTTTCTTT

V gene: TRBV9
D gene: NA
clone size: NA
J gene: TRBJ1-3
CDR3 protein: CASSVAFGNTIYF
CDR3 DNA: TGTGCCAGCAGCGTAGCTTTTGGAAACACCATATATTTT

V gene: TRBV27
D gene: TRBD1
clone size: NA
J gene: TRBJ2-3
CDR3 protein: CASSPGQGDTDTQYF
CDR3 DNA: TGTGCCAGCAGTCCTGGACAGGGAGACACAGATACGCAGTATTTT

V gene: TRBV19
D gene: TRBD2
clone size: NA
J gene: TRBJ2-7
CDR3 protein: CASSRTSGYDYEQYF
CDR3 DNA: TGTGCCAGTAGCAGGACTAGCGGGTACGACTACGAGCAGTACTTC

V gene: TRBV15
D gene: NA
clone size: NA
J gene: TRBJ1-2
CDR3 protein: CATSRDRHSSYGYTF
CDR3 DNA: TGTGCCACCAGCAGAGATCGGCACAGCTCCTATGGCTACACCTTC

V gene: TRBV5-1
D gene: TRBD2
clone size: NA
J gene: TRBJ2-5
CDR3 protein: CASSVGTNAPGGTQYF
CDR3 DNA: TGCGCCAGCAGCGTAGGGACTAACGCCCCCGGAGGGACCCAGTACTTC

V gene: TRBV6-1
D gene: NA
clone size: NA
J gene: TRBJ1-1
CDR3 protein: CASSEGGGGTEAFF
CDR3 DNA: TGTGCCAGCAGTGAAGGGGGGGGCGGCACTGAAGCTTTCTTT

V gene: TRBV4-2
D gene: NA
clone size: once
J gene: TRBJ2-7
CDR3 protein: CASSRTIGTLSYEQYF
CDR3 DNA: TGTGCCAGCAGCCGGACAATAGGCACCCTCTCCTACGAGCAGTACTTC

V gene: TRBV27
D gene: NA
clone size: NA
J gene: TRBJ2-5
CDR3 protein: CASRARGAPRNQETQYF
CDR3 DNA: TGTGCCAGCAGGGCCCGTGGGGCACCACGAAACCAAGAGACCCAGTACTTC